The T cell receptor beta chain described here comes from a study of a mutant IDH1 vaccine in newly diagnosed glioma (dated by TCRdb to 2020 to 2022). Regarding the research as a whole: Across visits V03 through V10, patients got a total of eight vaccinations, given in weeks 1, 3, 5, 7, 11, 15, 19 and 23. In the chemotherapy-containing groups, vaccination started alongside temozolomide cycles, whereas in patients who had radiotherapy alone it started 4-6 weeks after radiotherapy. Of the approximately 29 treated patients, about 62% were male and about 40% were female, and a mean age of 40.4 years was recorded. Prior to enrollment, patients had been given standard therapy consisting of radiotherapy alone, temozolomide alone, or radiochemotherapy with temozolomide, with the combination given to most patients. Six visits were used for peripheral blood collection: V03 (baseline), V05, V07, V10, V12 and V13. For exploratory analyses, under 30 treated patients had longitudinal TCRB deep sequencing done wherever samples were available.

What the authors observed across the whole study: No apparent relationship was observed between pseudoprogression and alterations in the top peripheral T cell clonotypes detected by TCRB sequencing. PBMC samples for TCRB deep sequencing were selected based on availability. Across multiple MHC alleles, vaccine-induced immune responses were seen in 90% to 95% of patients. It was noted by the authors that analyses of patient blood samples could not be reproduced owing to sample limitations.

The library was produced with the immunoSEQ multiplex PCR assay. Rearranged TCR beta chain sequences were amplified using the hsTCRB Kit according to the manufacturer's protocol. TCRB libraries were sequenced on an Illumina MiSeq. Concerning the study's data processing: Demultiplexing, trimming and gene mapping were performed with the kit vendor's proprietary platform. The source is immuneACCESS, and TCRdb retained only in-frame sequences with V and J called. Part of the clones is not carried over; for the studies checked, unresolved V genes explain less than half of this, and the remainder is unexplained. V, J and clone size derive from that table, while D and trimming were established from the DNA sequence. A total of around 41,000 clones appear in this sample, around 79% of them only once. Of the sample, around 5.8% is held by the ten largest clones. As regards this clone: It lacks a known antigen. No quality values exist for individual bases; no much larger clone is one base distant.

Via the germline V gene (reference sequence), CDR1 is SGHKS and CDR2 YYEKEE. V is cut by 3 bases and J by 1 base, and the space between the germline ends is 7 bases. Spanning cysteine to phenylalanine, the CDR3 consists of 13 amino acids. Only the CDR3 portion is preserved as DNA: 39 bases, with reading frame beginning at the first base. Reading the label with the study, this specimen's time point is: week 23, last vaccination. A 20-mer mutant IDH1 peptide at 300 micrograms in Montanide made up each vaccine dose, which was injected subcutaneously together with topical imiquimod. All donors had newly diagnosed IDH1-mutant astrocytomas of WHO grade 3 or 4 that showed loss of nuclear ATRX. The samples were drawn from NOA16, a multicentre, single-arm, open-label phase I trial in Germany that tested a mutant IDH1 peptide vaccine in humans for the first time. Genomic DNA for TCRB sequencing was extracted from EDTA blood using the DNeasy Blood and Tissue Kit.

The clonotype was recovered from a woman aged 40 to 49 with glioma. Some clones in this sample may be carry-over from other donors' samples. Sequences were derived from PBMCs, sampled from a glioma patient whose treatment included an IDH1 peptide vaccine. The chain joins TRBV5-5 to TRBJ1-2; tentative D gene TRBD1, with 5 bases matching. The nucleotide sequence is given as TGTGCCAGCAGCTGGGACGGTAACTATGGCTACACCTTC. The encoded protein is CASSWDGNYGYTF.